This paragraph covers one T cell receptor (beta chain) sequence. Trimming removed 5 bases at V and 0 bases at J, with 10 bases between. CDR3 length: 15 amino acids. Germline values: CDR1 SGHTA, CDR2 FQGNSA. The data belong to a study of OX40 agonist ivuxolimab in advanced cancers. Whole-study context: Six ivuxolimab dose levels, 0.01 to 10 mg/kg, were given intravenously every 2 weeks.

Measured with immunoSEQ multiplex PCR; TCRdb has only the in-frame clones, and not every one. The table includes over 100,000 clones, approximately 92% detected once. The gene calls are TRBV7-2 and TRBJ1-4; a possible D gene is TRBD1 (5 bases). Sequences were derived from CD4+ or CD8+ T cells sorted from blood, sampled in a trial of the OX40 agonist ivuxolimab. This TCR was recovered from an adult with an advanced solid tumor such as melanoma, head and neck, liver or kidney cancer. The CDR3 spells CASSPRGATNEKLFF. The DNA of the CDR3 is TGTGCCAGCAGCCCCCGGGGGGCAACTAATGAAAAACTGTTTTTT.